This TCR beta chain was recovered during a study of T cell clonality in common variable immunodeficiency. Study results and caveats: Compared with controls, CVID subjects had fewer shared TCRbeta clones.

The CDR3 is made up of 15 amino acids. Per germline, CDR1 DFQATT and CDR2 SNEGSKA (reference sequence). Trimming at V came to 4 bases and at J to 2 bases, leaving 8 bases not matched to a gene. TCRdb keeps only in-frame clones here, not all; method: immunoSEQ multiplex PCR. Listed here are about 37,000 clones without any singletons, the top ten holding approximately 1%. This clone was recorded at least ten times. Its target is unknown. The read falls 3 residues short of the CDR3 end, and the missing part is taken from the germline J gene. The rearrangement uses TRBV20-1 and TRBJ2-5, with 9 bases aligning to TRBD2. The sample was peripheral blood mononuclear cells. The clonotype comes from a person aged 18 to 75 in good health. The CDR3 DNA, read in part, is TGCAGTGCTAATGGGGAGCGGGGGGTACAAGAGACC. Its translation is CSANGERGVQET. The full CDR3 reads CSANGERGVQETQYF.